The rows below give T cell receptor beta chains drawn from one sample of a study of cytomegalovirus exposure and HLA in healthy donors. Assay: immunoSEQ multiplex PCR; the TCRdb copy retains only in-frame clones and omits some. Of hundreds of thousands of clones listed, approximately 87% are singletons. Material for sequencing was PBMCs. The receptor source for this set is a woman aged 18-30 years in good health and CMV-seronegative. Each CDR3 is given with its conserved first and last residue. A D gene is named only where the DNA matches it firmly.

cdr3_aa | j_call | d_call | v_call
CAWSVPGTATGELFF | TRBJ2-2 | . | TRBV30
CASSQSRGLYEQYF | TRBJ2-7 | TRBD1 | TRBV4-1
CSVRTFATVNEQFF | TRBJ2-1 | . | TRBV29-1
CASASGGRYQETQYF | TRBJ2-5 | . | TRBV2
CASSERWGRNTEAFF | TRBJ1-1 | . | TRBV2
CASSDRGGGSPLHF | TRBJ1-6 | . | TRBV6-1
CASSMPGANVLTF | TRBJ2-6 | . | TRBV11-3
CASRLPGGPYYEQYF | TRBJ2-7 | . | TRBV12-2
CASSYSSKGTYEQYF | TRBJ2-7 | . | TRBV6-5
CASSFLAYKSNQPQHF | TRBJ1-5 | . | TRBV6-6
CSGGWQRNNEQFF | TRBJ2-1 | . | TRBV29-1
CAWSGDRDSTEAFF | TRBJ1-1 | TRBD1 | TRBV30
CASSPRGLSNEKLFF | TRBJ1-4 | TRBD1 | TRBV6-5
CASSSNTDTQYF | TRBJ2-3 | . | TRBV6-5
CASSPPRGEDYGYTF | TRBJ1-2 | . | TRBV28
CASTRTTNTGELFF | TRBJ2-2 | . | TRBV9
CASSAGTQTHYGYTF | TRBJ1-2 | . | TRBV9
CASSPTGPYTDTQYF | TRBJ2-3 | . | TRBV5-1
CASRWDTSTDTQYF | TRBJ2-3 | . | TRBV2
CASSPPREGRNTEAFF | TRBJ1-1 | . | TRBV18